Below, 18 T cell receptor beta chains from the same sample are listed, as sequenced in a study of T cell repertoires in cytomegalovirus infection. TCRdb re-called the reads with MiXCR, one entry per CDR3 protein. The table records more than 200,000 distinct CDR3 sequences, 8% to 9.5% of them present only once. What was sequenced was PBMCs. These receptors were obtained from a human donor in good health (CMV status not recorded). Some clones in this sample may be carry-over from other donors' samples.

This clonotype was observed many times. The chain links TRBV6-2 or TRBV6-3 to TRBJ2-3; D possibly matches TRBD1 or TRBD2 (5 bases each). Germline CDR1 and CDR2: MNHEY and SVGEGT. Trimming pared 2 bases from V and 4 bases from J, leaving 13 bases between. The CDR3 covers 15 residues. The CDR3 loop is CASSYGGAGADTQYF. The DNA of the CDR3 is TGTGCCAGCAGTTACGGGGGTGCCGGGGCAGATACGCAGTATTTT.

This clonotype was seen at least ten times. The chain recombines TRBV6-2 or TRBV6-3 with TRBJ1-2; no clear D gene. Trimming removed 7 bases from V and 4 bases from J, with 22 bases in between. The CDR3 has 16 amino acids. The V gene's germline CDR1 is MNHEY and CDR2 SVGEGT. CDR3 coding DNA: TGTGCCAGCACCCCCCGGGGAGGACCCTATACCTATGGCTACACCTTC. Translating gives CASTPRGGPYTYGYTF.

This chain uses TRBV7-8 with TRBJ2-7; 8 bases agree with TRBD1. V was pared by 5 bases and J by 3 bases, with 12 bases of the junction left unmatched. This CDR3 region has 16 residues. In germline, CDR1 is SGHVS, CDR2 FQNEAQ. As DNA, the CDR3 is TGTGCCAGCAGCCACGCCGGGGACAGGCAGGACTACGAGCAGTACTTC. Protein product: CASSHAGDRQDYEQYF. Using reference TRBV7-8 and TRBJ2-7 for the parts outside the CDR3, the full variable domain is GAGVSQSPRYKVAKRGQDVALRCDPISGHVSLFWYQQALGQGPEFLTYFQNEAQLDKSGLPSDRFFAERPEGSVSTLKIQRTQQEDSAVYLCASSHAGDRQDYEQYFGPGTRLTVT.

This clonotype was found many times. The rearrangement joins TRBV7-8 to TRBJ2-3, with unresolved D. The germline V and J ends were trimmed by 8 bases and 2 bases, with 14 bases remaining between them. The CDR3 has 14 amino acids. Germline lookup yields CDR1 SGHVS and CDR2 FQNEAQ. CDR3 sequence reads: CASGSRPATDTQYF. The CDR3, as DNA: TGTGCCAGCGGCTCTCGCCCCGCCACAGATACGCAGTATTTT. The full variable domain, completed using reference TRBV7-8 and TRBJ2-3, is GAGVSQSPRYKVAKRGQDVALRCDPISGHVSLFWYQQALGQGPEFLTYFQNEAQLDKSGLPSDRFFAERPEGSVSTLKIQRTQQEDSAVYLCASGSRPATDTQYFGPGTRLTVL.

J is TRBJ2-1 and V is TRBV6-2 or TRBV6-3; D may be TRBD1 (5 bases). Trimming took 2 bases from V and 7 from J, leaving 6 bases between them. The germline V gene has CDR1 MNHEY and CDR2 SVGEGT. This CDR3 has 12 amino acids. The CDR3 DNA reads as TGTGCCAGCAGTTACAAGGGGAATGAGCAGTTCTTC. Protein sequence: CASSYKGNEQFF.

This clonotype showed up many times. This rearrangement joins TRBV6-5 to TRBJ2-1; 7 bases agree with TRBD1. Looked up from germline, CDR1 is MNHEY and CDR2 is SVGAGI. Unmatched junction bases numbered 13, after V lost 5 bases and J lost 6 bases. This CDR3 comprises 16 residues. In nucleotides, the CDR3 is TGTGCCAGCAGTGTGACGGCAGGGGGACCCATCAATGAGCAGTTCTTC. It specifies CASSVTAGGPINEQFF.

This clonotype was found many times. The J gene is TRBJ2-1, the V gene TRBV7-6; D gene uncertain. The CDR3 has 15 residues. Germline V gene lookup returns CDR1 SGHVS and CDR2 FNYEAQ. V was clipped by 0 bases and J by 9 bases, with 15 bases between them. The CDR3 sequence is CASSLADQPASEQFF. The CDR3, as DNA: TGTGCCAGCAGCTTAGCGGATCAGCCCGCCTCTGAGCAGTTCTTC.

The sample holds many counts of this clonotype. This chain uses TRBV11-2 with TRBJ2-1; tentative D call: TRBD1 (6 bases). Trimming shortened V by 8 bases and J by 0 bases, and 14 bases separated the two germline ends. Germline lookup yields CDR1 SGHAT and CDR2 FQNNGV. This CDR3 comprises 15 residues. The CDR3 region has the DNA TGTGCCAGCGGAAAACAGGGCCTCTCCTACAATGAGCAGTTCTTC. It specifies CASGKQGLSYNEQFF.

This clonotype has at least ten counts. The rearrangement links TRBV20-1 to TRBJ2-7, with a tentative D call TRBD1 (6 bases). CDR1 and CDR2 from the germline V gene are DFQATT and SNEGSKA (reference sequence). V was clipped by 6 bases and J by 4 bases, with 10 bases between them. The CDR3 is 11 residues long. As DNA, the CDR3 is TGCAGTGCGCCCAGGGGTTACGAGCAGTACTTC. Translation gives CSAPRGYEQYF.

This clonotype was seen a single time. A clone one base away is much larger, so this may be a read error. No conserved phenylalanine or tryptophan is present at the end of the CDR3, so a read error is the likely explanation. This chain uses TRBV5-6 with TRBJ1-1, with D hard to call. Trimming took 1 base from V and 5 from J, leaving 12 bases between them. Germline V CDR1 and CDR2: SGHDT, YYEEEE. The CDR3 runs to 14 residues. The CDR3 region is CASSLRAARTEAFS. As DNA, the CDR3 is TGTGCCAGCAGCTTGCGGGCCGCCCGTACTGAAGCTTTCTCT.

The chain has TRBV6-1 and TRBJ2-3; unclear D gene. The CDR3 runs 14 residues. Trimming left V 7 bases short and J 4 bases short, with 15 bases between. Germline V lookup: CDR1 MNHNS, CDR2 SASEGT. The CDR3 DNA is TGTGCCAGCAACTCCCCCCGCAGAGCAGATACGCAGTATTTT. As protein: CASNSPRRADTQYF.

This clonotype was observed many times. The chain recombines TRBV7-3 with TRBJ2-5; D possibly corresponds to TRBD2 (5 bases). V gave up 5 bases and J gave up 5 bases, with 18 bases separating them. Germline V gene sequence: CDR1 SGHTA, CDR2 FQGTGA. The length of the CDR3 is 15 residues. CDR3 region: CASSRGPTTGETQYF. The CDR3 region has the DNA TGTGCCAGCAGCAGAGGGCCGACTACGGGGGAGACCCAGTACTTC. The full variable domain, with the rest looked up from reference TRBV7-3 and TRBJ2-5, is GAGVSQTPSNKVTEKGKYVELRCDPISGHTALYWYRQSLGQGPEFLIYFQGTGAADDSGLPNDRFFAVRPEGSVSTLKIQRTERGDSAVYLCASSRGPTTGETQYFGPGTRLLVL.

There are many counts of this clonotype. The DNA for the CDR3 is TGTGCCAGCAGCTTAACGGGGGGCAAGGGTGACATTCAGTACTTC. Its translation: CASSLTGGKGDIQYF. The rearrangement uses TRBV7-2 and TRBJ2-4, with a weak D call TRBD2 (7 bases). There are 15 residues in the CDR3. The germline V gene encodes CDR1 SGHTA and CDR2 FQGNSA. Trimming cost V 2 bases and J 8 bases, with 16 bases left between them.

This clonotype was detected ten times or more. This sequence joins TRBV28 and TRBJ1-4; no definite D call. Trimming took 2 bases from V and 3 from J, leaving 10 bases between them. Germline CDR1 reads MDHEN; CDR2 reads SYDVKM. The CDR3 extends over 15 amino acids. The DNA for the CDR3 is TGTGCCAGCAGTTTACCGTCGGTGGCTAATGAAAAACTGTTTTTT. Residues: CASSLPSVANEKLFF.

The chain carries TRBV20-1 and TRBJ2-7; 9 nucleotides match TRBD1. The CDR3 has 13 amino acids. CDR1 is DFQATT and CDR2 is SNEGSKA in the germline V gene (reference sequence). V lost 3 bases, J lost 5 bases, and 5 bases stayed unmatched. In nucleotides, the CDR3 is TGCAGTGCTAGTTTCGGGACAGGGAACGAGCAGTACTTC. Translating gives CSASFGTGNEQYF.

This clonotype appeared many times. The gene calls are TRBV12-3 or TRBV12-4 and TRBJ2-5; D ambiguous. The CDR3 spans 14 residues. Trimming removed 1 base from V and 7 bases from J, with 13 bases in between. CDR3 bases: TGTGCCAGCAGTTTAGGAGTCATTCGTGGGACCCAGTACTTC. As protein: CASSLGVIRGTQYF.

This clonotype has a count of ten or more. This chain joins TRBV28 and TRBJ1-1, with D hard to call. The ends were cut back, 7 bases at V and 6 bases at J, with 12 bases in the middle. The CDR3 has 12 amino acids. Germline CDR1 and CDR2: MDHEN and SYDVKM. The CDR3 loop is CASKEGSAEAFF. CDR3 coding DNA: TGTGCCAGCAAGGAGGGAAGCGCTGAAGCTTTCTTT. The full variable domain, completed using reference TRBV28 and TRBJ1-1, is DVKVTQSSRYLVKRTGEKVFLECVQDMDHENMFWYRQDPGLGLRLIYFSYDVKMKEKGDIPEGYSVSREKKERFSLILESASTNQTSMYLCASKEGSAEAFFGQGTRLTVV.

The chain combines TRBV15 with TRBJ1-5; TRBD1 is a possible D gene (5 bases). Trimming took off 3 bases at V and 0 bases at J, with 12 bases between the two ends. From germline, CDR1 is LNHNV and CDR2 YYDKDF (reference sequence). The CDR3 runs to 16 residues. The CDR3 DNA sequence: TGTGCCACCAGCAGGGACACTGAGAATAGCAATCAGCCCCAGCATTTT. It yields the protein CATSRDTENSNQPQHF.